The 17 T cell receptor beta chains listed next were all sequenced from one sample in a study of T cells after yellow fever vaccination. One entry per CDR3 protein results from TCRdb running MiXCR on the 5' RACE reads. The data show 400,000 or so distinct CDR3 sequences, under 7.5% seen once. This sample comprised PBMCs, obtained 5 days after the yellow fever booster vaccination. These receptors were obtained from a man aged 25-40 years who received the YFV17D yellow fever vaccine.

This clonotype occurred a few times. This chain joins TRBV20-1 and TRBJ2-3; D is perhaps TRBD2 (5 bases). With 1 base removed from V and 3 bases from J, the gap between germline ends came to 14 bases. CDR3 length: 15 amino acids. Germline CDR1 is DFQATT and CDR2 is SNEGSKA (reference sequence). The CDR3 spells CSARVGGSGTDTQYF. The CDR3 DNA sequence: TGCAGTGCTAGAGTTGGTGGGAGTGGGACAGATACGCAGTATTTT.

Only a few counts were recorded for this clonotype. A read error may produce the germline difference seen at one junction end. The chain couples TRBV29-1 to TRBJ2-4; no definite D call. Germline CDR1 and CDR2: SQVTM and ANQGSEA. The CDR3 length is 10 residues. The DNA for the CDR3 is TGCAGCCCAATCCCGGGTACTCGAAACTTC. Amino acid sequence: CSPIPGTRNF.

This clonotype was counted ten times or more. This sequence joins TRBV5-1 and TRBJ2-2, with TRBD2 as a possible D gene (6 bases). The CDR3 length is 14 residues. The germline V gene has CDR1 SGHRS and CDR2 YFSETQ. The V and J ends lost 1 base and 4 bases respectively, with 8 bases between them. The DNA of the CDR3 is TGCGCCAGCAGCTTGAGGAGGGGCACCGGGGAGCTGTTTTTT. Residues: CASSLRRGTGELFF.

This clonotype was seen at least ten times. The chain combines TRBV19 with TRBJ2-1; TRBD2 might be the D (6 bases). This CDR3 spans 15 amino acids. Germline CDR1 LNHDA, CDR2 SQIVND (reference sequence). Trimming took off 7 bases at V and 3 bases at J, with 16 bases between the two ends. The chain's CDR3 is CASTLSGLIYNEQFF. CDR3 bases: TGTGCCAGTACCCTTAGCGGACTAATCTACAATGAGCAGTTCTTC.

The chain has TRBV4-2 and TRBJ2-3; 10 bases are shared with TRBD2. The CDR3 spans 16 residues. The germline CDR1 and CDR2 sequences are LGHNA and YNFKEQ. With 3 bases clipped from V and 2 bases from J, the junction kept 5 bases outside the gene matches. The CDR3 DNA reads as TGTGCCAGCAGCCAGGTCGGACTAGCGGACACAGATACGCAGTATTTT. Translating gives CASSQVGLADTDTQYF.

Concerning this clonotype: A much larger clone differs from this one at a single base, so this may be a read error. V is TRBV11-2 and J is TRBJ2-2; D may match TRBD1 or TRBD2 (5 bases each). The CDR3 has 15 amino acids. The V gene lost 1 base and the J gene lost 6 bases, with 12 bases spanning the gap. Germline assignment: CDR1 SGHAT and CDR2 FQNNGV. DNA for the CDR3: TGTGCCAGCAGCTTAGTTCCAGGGAGTTCCGGGGAGCTGTTTTTT. Encoded protein: CASSLVPGSSGELFF. The full variable domain, its missing parts supplied by reference TRBV11-2 and TRBJ2-2, is EAGVAQSPRYKIIEKRQSVAFWCNPISGHATLYWYQQILGQGPKLLIQFQNNGVVDDSQLPKDRFSAERLKGVDSTLKIQPAKLEDSAVYLCASSLVPGSSGELFFGEGSRLTVL.

The genes are TRBV20-1 and TRBJ2-2, with unresolved D. Germline CDR1 and CDR2: DFQATT and SNEGSKA (reference sequence). V shed 0 bases and J shed 4 bases, with 9 bases lying between them. The CDR3 is 14 residues long. CDR3: CSARESQVTGELFF. The CDR3 DNA follows: TGCAGTGCTAGAGAGTCCCAGGTCACCGGGGAGCTGTTTTTT.

V and J are TRBV7-2 and TRBJ2-6, with D maybe TRBD1 (5 bases). CDR1 and CDR2 from the germline V gene are SGHTA and FQGNSA. CDR3 length equals 16 residues. V was clipped by 3 bases and J by 0 bases, with 9 bases between them. CDR3 coding DNA: TGTGCCAGCAGCTTTCAGGGAAGCTCTGGGGCCAACGTCCTGACTTTC. As protein: CASSFQGSSGANVLTF.

Ten or more counts support this clonotype. The chain recombines TRBV20-1 with TRBJ2-7; 11 bases align to TRBD2. The trim removed 1 base at V and 7 bases at J, leaving 9 bases unmatched. Germline-derived CDR1 and CDR2 are DFQATT and SNEGSKA (reference sequence). CDR3 size: 15 residues. The CDR3 sequence: CSARVGSGRAEEQYF. For the CDR3, the DNA is TGCAGTGCTAGAGTTGGTAGCGGGAGGGCGGAAGAGCAGTACTTC.

The table lists this clonotype with a few counts. V is TRBV7-9 and J is TRBJ1-2; possibly TRBD1 for D (5 bases). CDR1 and CDR2 (germline): SEHNR, FQNEAQ (reference sequence). Trimming left V 3 bases short and J 4 bases short, with 12 bases between. The CDR3 consists of 14 residues. Written as DNA, the CDR3 is TGTGCCAGCAGCTTGTCCAGGGTTGGCTATGGCTACACCTTC. It yields the protein CASSLSRVGYGYTF.

This clonotype was seen ten or more times. The rearrangement joins TRBV10-3 to TRBJ1-1; D is ambiguous. Germline assignment: CDR1 ENHRY and CDR2 SYGVKD. V lost 5 bases and J 1 base, leaving 11 bases between the germline ends. The CDR3 runs to 14 residues. As DNA, the CDR3 is TGTGCCATCAGTACCGGGCCAGAGAACACTGAAGCTTTCTTT. This gives the protein CAISTGPENTEAFF.

This chain links TRBV12-3 or TRBV12-4 with TRBJ2-3; D unresolved. V dropped 6 bases and J dropped 4 bases, with 5 bases sitting between them. This CDR3 has 11 amino acids. In DNA form, the CDR3 reads TGTGCCAGCAGAATGGCAGATACGCAGTATTTT. Its protein is CASRMADTQYF.

This clonotype was detected ten times or more. The chain links TRBV27 to TRBJ1-2; D might be TRBD1 (5 bases). The CDR3 extends over 12 amino acids. V dropped 6 bases and J dropped 0 bases, with 5 bases sitting between them. CDR1 and CDR2 from the germline V gene are MNHEY and SMNVEV (reference sequence). The DNA for the CDR3 is TGTGCCAGCAGACAGGCTAACTATGGCTACACCTTC. This translates into CASRQANYGYTF.

V gene TRBV2 combines with J gene TRBJ1-1; no clear D gene. The CDR3 contains 13 residues. Per germline, CDR1 SNHLY and CDR2 FYNNEI. Trimming took 3 bases from V and 6 from J, leaving 11 bases between them. CDR3 DNA sequence: TGTGCCAGCAGTGAGGAACCAACAGCTGAAGCTTTCTTT. Encoded protein: CASSEEPTAEAFF.

This clonotype was found a few times. The J gene is TRBJ1-1, the V gene TRBV6-1; possibly TRBD1 for D (5 bases). Trimming removed 4 bases from V and 1 base from J, with 7 bases in between. The CDR3 runs to 13 residues. CDR1 is MNHNS, CDR2 SASEGT, per germline. CDR3 protein: CASSVTENTEAFF. The CDR3 DNA is TGTGCCAGCAGTGTGACAGAGAACACTGAAGCTTTCTTT.

This clonotype has just a few counts. This chain joins TRBV7-9 and TRBJ1-2; 7 bases align to TRBD1. Germline V CDR1 and CDR2: SEHNR, FQNEAQ (reference sequence). With 5 bases clipped from V and 2 bases from J, the junction kept 5 bases outside the gene matches. There are 14 residues in the CDR3. The CDR3 spells CASSPGDSNYGYTF. The DNA of the CDR3 is TGTGCCAGCAGCCCCGGGGACAGCAACTATGGCTACACCTTC.

This clonotype came up many times. This chain joins TRBV7-9 and TRBJ2-7, with a possible D match to TRBD1 (6 bases). Germline V gene sequence: CDR1 SEHNR, CDR2 FQNEAQ (reference sequence). The CDR3 has 12 amino acids. Trimming pared 3 bases from V and 6 bases from J, leaving 9 bases between. The CDR3 DNA reads as TGTGCCAGCAGCTTGTCAGGGGTCGAGCAGTACTTC. This encodes CASSLSGVEQYF. The complete variable domain, with remaining parts taken from reference TRBV7-9 and TRBJ2-7, reads DTGVSQNPRHKITKRGQNVTFRCDPISEHNRLYWYRQTLGQGPEFLTYFQNEAQLEKSRLLSDRFSAERPKGSFSTLEIQRTEQGDSAMYLCASSLSGVEQYFGPGTRLTVT.